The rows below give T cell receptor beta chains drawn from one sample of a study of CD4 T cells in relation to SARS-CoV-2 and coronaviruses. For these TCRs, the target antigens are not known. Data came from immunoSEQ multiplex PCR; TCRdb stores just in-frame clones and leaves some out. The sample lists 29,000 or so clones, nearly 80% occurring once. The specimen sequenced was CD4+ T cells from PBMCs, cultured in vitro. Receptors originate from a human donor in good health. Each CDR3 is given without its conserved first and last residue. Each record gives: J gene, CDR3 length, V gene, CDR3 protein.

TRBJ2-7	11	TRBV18	ASSLGGGYEQY
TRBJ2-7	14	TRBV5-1	ASSLGARGRTYEQY
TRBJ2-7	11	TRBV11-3	ASSLGGRDEQY
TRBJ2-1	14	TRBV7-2	ASSPRERGAYNEQF
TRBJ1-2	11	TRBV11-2	ASSLDRGRGYT
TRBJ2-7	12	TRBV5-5	ASSESGTSYEQY
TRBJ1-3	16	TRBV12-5	ASGAYRDFLSSGNTIY
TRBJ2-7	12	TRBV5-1	ASRLDTGAYEQY
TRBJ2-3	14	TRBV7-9	ASSLIAGGLRDTQY
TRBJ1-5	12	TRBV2	ASGLGEVNQPQH
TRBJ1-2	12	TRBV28	ASSLLGINYGYT
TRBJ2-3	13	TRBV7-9	ASTNPAGGTDTQY
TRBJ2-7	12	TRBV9	ASSVTGHSYEQY
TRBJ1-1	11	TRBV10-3	AISETMNTEAF
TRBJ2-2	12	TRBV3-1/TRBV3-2	ASSQGVAHGELF
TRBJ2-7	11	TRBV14	ASSPVGGDEQY
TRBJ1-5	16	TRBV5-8	ASSDQRTGVSGNQPQH
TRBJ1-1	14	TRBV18	ASSLERQGTATEAF
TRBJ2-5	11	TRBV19	ASGAGSQETQY
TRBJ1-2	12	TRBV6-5	ASRETGYDYGYT
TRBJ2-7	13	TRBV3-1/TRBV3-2	ASSPSFGMSYEQY
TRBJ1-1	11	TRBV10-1	ASSVGRNTEAF
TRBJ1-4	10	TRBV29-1	SVAVRGEKLF
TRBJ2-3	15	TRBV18	ASSRQPTGQTTDTQY
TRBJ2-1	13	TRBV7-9	ASSYERGAYNEQF
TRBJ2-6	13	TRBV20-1	SANEGSSGANVLT
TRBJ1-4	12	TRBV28	ASSLSQVNEKLF
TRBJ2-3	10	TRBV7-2	ASSFFADTQY
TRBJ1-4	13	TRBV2	ASSVTGLTNEKLF
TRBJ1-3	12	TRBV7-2	ASSAHGAGNTIY
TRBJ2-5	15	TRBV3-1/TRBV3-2	ANSQARAVVGEKTQY
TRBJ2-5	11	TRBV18	ASSPRVQETQY
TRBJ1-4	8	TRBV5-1	ASKNEKLF
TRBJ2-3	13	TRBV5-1	ASSFLDYATDTQY
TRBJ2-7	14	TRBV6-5	ASSYSTPRRGYEQY
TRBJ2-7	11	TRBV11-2	ASRTAGSYEQY
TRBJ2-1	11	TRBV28	ASSLNQGYEQF
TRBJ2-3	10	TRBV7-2	ASSTNADTQY
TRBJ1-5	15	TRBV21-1	ASSKAKGAEGNQPQH
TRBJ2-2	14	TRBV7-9	ASSFSGSLGTGELF